Following are 9 T cell receptor beta chains from one sample sequenced in a study of memory CD4+ T cells and cytomegalovirus serostatus. Sequencing was performed with immunoSEQ multiplex PCR; in TCRdb, only in-frame clones are kept and a portion is missing. This sample has over 45,000 clones; more than 75% occur once, and the top ten carry approximately 0.39%. The sort gate was single viable CD3+CD4+CD8-CD45RO+ cells for memory CD4+ T cells. Sequencing input: memory CD4+ T cells from blood. These receptors originate from an adult in good health and CMV-seronegative.

DNA of the CDR3: TGTGCCAGCAGCTTGAGCGGGACTTCCTTCACAGATACGCAGTATTTT. Amino acids: CASSLSGTSFTDTQYF. The genes are TRBV5-6 and TRBJ2-3, with 7 bases aligning to TRBD2. CDR3 size: 16 residues. Trimming removed 1 base from V and 2 bases from J; junction bases left unmatched: 7. The germline V gene has CDR1 SGHDT and CDR2 YYEEEE.

This chain joins TRBV11-2 and TRBJ2-3; D could derive from TRBD1 or TRBD2 (6 bases each). V was pared by 1 base and J by 3 bases, with 8 bases between. The CDR3 runs 14 residues. Germline V gives CDR1 SGHAT, CDR2 FQNNGV. The CDR3 nucleotides read TGTGCCAGCAGCTTAGGAGGGGGGACAGATACGCAGTATTTT. The encoded protein is CASSLGGGTDTQYF. Variable domain in full (rest from reference TRBV11-2 and TRBJ2-3): EAGVAQSPRYKIIEKRQSVAFWCNPISGHATLYWYQQILGQGPKLLIQFQNNGVVDDSQLPKDRFSAERLKGVDSTLKIQPAKLEDSAVYLCASSLGGGTDTQYFGPGTRLTVL.

The genes are TRBV15 and TRBJ1-6, with D perhaps matching TRBD1 (5 bases). Germline CDR1 and CDR2: LNHNV and YYDKDF (reference sequence). CDR3 length equals 15 residues. Trimming pared 1 base from V and 7 bases from J, leaving 11 bases between. This CDR3 is CATSRGGFKNSPLHF. The DNA for the CDR3 is TGTGCCACCAGCAGAGGGGGGTTTAAGAATTCACCCCTCCACTTT.

This rearrangement joins TRBV28 to TRBJ1-3; no definite D call. CDR1 is MDHEN, CDR2 SYDVKM, per germline. The CDR3 runs 11 residues. Between the trimmed V and J ends, which lost 7 bases and 4 bases, there was a span of 5 bases. For the CDR3, the DNA is TGTGCCAGCACCACGGGAAACACCATATATTTT. Translated, it gives CASTTGNTIYF.

The chain employs TRBV28 and TRBJ1-2; D not resolved. This CDR3 comprises 15 residues. Per germline, CDR1 MDHEN and CDR2 SYDVKM. V dropped 3 bases and J dropped 4 bases, with 15 bases sitting between them. The CDR3 protein is CASSFRFTDFYGYTF. The DNA of the CDR3 is TGTGCCAGCAGTTTCAGGTTCACAGACTTCTATGGCTACACCTTC.

The V and J genes are TRBV11-2 and TRBJ2-7, with D possibly being TRBD2 (7 bases). Germline CDR1 and CDR2: SGHAT and FQNNGV. CDR3 length: 17 residues. V was trimmed by 4 bases and J by 3 bases, leaving 22 bases between them. CDR3 in amino acids: CASSSYSGRGSSYEQYF. The CDR3 coding sequence is TGTGCCAGCAGCTCATACAGTGGGAGGGGGAGCAGCTACGAGCAGTACTTC.

This sequence joins TRBV10-3 and TRBJ1-2; 7 bases fit TRBD1. The V gene end was trimmed by 8 bases and the J gene end by 5 bases; junction bases not matched to a gene: 2. This CDR3 spans 11 amino acids. Germline CDR1 and CDR2: ENHRY and SYGVKD. The CDR3 nucleotides are TGTGCCATCCAGGGGGTTTATGGCTACACCTTC. Residues: CAIQGVYGYTF.

This chain joins TRBV28 and TRBJ1-1; possible D gene TRBD1, 6 bases. Germline loops: CDR1 MDHEN, CDR2 SYDVKM. With 8 bases removed from V and 11 bases from J, the gap between germline ends came to 24 bases. The CDR3 contains 14 residues. Written as DNA, the CDR3 is TGTGCCAGCGGACAGCAGAGGTCTACCCCGGGGGCTTTCTTT. Protein: CASGQQRSTPGAFF.

In this sample, this clone turned up many times. The gene calls are TRBV28 and TRBJ1-3; D perhaps matches TRBD1 (6 bases). The CDR3 totals 16 residues. Germline CDR1 MDHEN, CDR2 SYDVKM. The V and J ends lost 5 bases and 1 base respectively, with 15 bases between them. CDR3 region: CASSNRVGRSGNTIYF. The CDR3 DNA reads TGTGCCAGCAGTAACAGGGTCGGGCGATCTGGAAACACCATATATTTT.